This T cell receptor (beta chain) came from a study of Graves' ophthalmopathy and Graves' hyperthyroidism. Hyperthyroidism is called stable when no ophthalmopathy develops within 18 months of follow-up. PBMCs were isolated from an approximately 9.4 ml sample of fresh peripheral blood. This clonotype was found many times. The target antigen is unknown. Scientists amplified the TCR beta CDR3 regions from RNA transcripts. HTBI primers were employed in first-round RT-PCR, then a second-round multiplex PCR followed. TCRdb reprocessed the multiplex PCR reads with MiXCR, giving one entry per CDR3 protein. The sample lists under 800,000 distinct CDR3 sequences; 20% to 25% were seen once. Whole-study results and caveats: Ophthalmopathy progression prediction by the model yielded a sensitivity of approximately 68% and a specificity of roughly 74%.

Sequencing was carried out using peripheral blood. The TCR sequence derives from a woman under 30 with stable Graves' hyperthyroidism. Some clones in this sample may be carry-over from other donors' samples.

CDR3 protein: CASSLTGGVNYGYTF. CDR3 coding DNA: TGTGCCAGCAGTTTGACAGGGGGCGTTAACTATGGCTACACCTTC. This sequence joins TRBV7-9 and TRBJ1-2; 10 nucleotides align to TRBD1. Germline loops: CDR1 SEHNR, CDR2 FQNEAQ (reference sequence). The CDR3 has 15 residues. V was pared by 6 bases and J by 1 base, with 5 bases of the junction left unmatched.